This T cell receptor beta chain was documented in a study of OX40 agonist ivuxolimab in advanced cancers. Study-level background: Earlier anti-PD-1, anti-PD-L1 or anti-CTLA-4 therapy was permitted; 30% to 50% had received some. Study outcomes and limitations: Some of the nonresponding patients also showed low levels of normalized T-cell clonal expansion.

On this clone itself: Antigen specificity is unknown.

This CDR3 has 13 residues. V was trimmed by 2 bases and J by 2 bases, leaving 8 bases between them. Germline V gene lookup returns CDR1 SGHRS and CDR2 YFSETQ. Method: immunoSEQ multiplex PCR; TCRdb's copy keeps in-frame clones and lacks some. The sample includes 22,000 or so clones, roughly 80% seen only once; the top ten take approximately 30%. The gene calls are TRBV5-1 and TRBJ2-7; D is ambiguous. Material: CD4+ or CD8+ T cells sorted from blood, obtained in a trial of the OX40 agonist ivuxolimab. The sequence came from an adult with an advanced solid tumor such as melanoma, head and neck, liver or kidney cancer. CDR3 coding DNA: TGCGCCAGCAGCTTTGACGTTACCTACGAGCAGTACTTC. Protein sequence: CASSFDVTYEQYF.